This T cell receptor (beta chain) was captured by sequencing in a study of chemoradiotherapy in HPV16-positive cancers. Broader study findings: During treatment, candidate HPV-specific clones and E7-related motifs expanded in tumor.

Details on this clone: The antigen is undetermined.

Repertoires were sampled repeatedly during chemoradiotherapy. The repertoire was sequenced with immunoSEQ multiplex PCR; TCRdb's copy has only in-frame clones and lacks some. The profile shows about 10,000 clones, roughly 88% of them singletons. Sample: blood, taken from a patient who underwent chemoradiotherapy. The clonotype comes from a human donor with HPV-associated anogenital cancer.

This CDR3 is CASSLSDLLMNTEAFF. CDR3 bases: TGTGCCAGCAGTTTATCGGACCTTCTCATGAACACTGAAGCTTTCTTT. This chain joins TRBV28 and TRBJ1-1; no definite D call. Trimming pared 1 base from V and 0 bases from J, leaving 12 bases between. Germline CDR1 MDHEN, CDR2 SYDVKM. CDR3 length: 16 residues. Full variable domain (missing parts from reference TRBV28 and TRBJ1-1): DVKVTQSSRYLVKRTGEKVFLECVQDMDHENMFWYRQDPGLGLRLIYFSYDVKMKEKGDIPEGYSVSREKKERFSLILESASTNQTSMYLCASSLSDLLMNTEAFFGQGTRLTVV.